Listed below are T cell receptor beta chains from one sample, sequenced in a study of human T cells and chemical hapten exposure. TCRdb re-analysed the RACE reads in MiXCR, keeping a single row per CDR3 protein. The profile shows about 82,000 distinct CDR3 sequences, 8.6% of them singletons. What was sequenced was whole blood. Receptor source: a male donor in good health. Some clones in this sample may be carry-over from other donors' samples. Both conserved end residues are part of each CDR3. Fields, in order: J gene, D gene, V gene, CDR3 protein. D genes are given only for firm matches.

>TRBJ1-4|TRBD1|TRBV7-9
CASSSDREYEKLFF
>TRBJ1-5|.|TRBV3-2
CASSQIQSQPQHF
>TRBJ2-3|.|TRBV5-1
CASKHRTDTQYF
>TRBJ2-5|.|TRBV5-1
CASSLVVQQETQYF
>TRBJ1-1|.|TRBV7-8
CASSLVGLGAFF
>TRBJ2-7|.|TRBV20-1
CSARGPSDYEQYF
>TRBJ1-5|.|TRBV14
CASSLSLNQPQHF
>TRBJ2-7|TRBD1|TRBV5-1
CASSFGQGGDEQYF
>TRBJ1-1|.|TRBV15
CATSPHGVITEAFF
>TRBJ2-3|.|TRBV12-3/TRBV12-4
CASSFPGSGTDTQYF
>TRBJ1-3|.|TRBV4-3
CASSQDRGKTSGNTIYF
>TRBJ1-5|.|TRBV6-6
CASASQGSQQPQHF
>TRBJ2-7|TRBD1|TRBV6-5
CASSFSGTGSTSYEQYF
>TRBJ2-3|TRBD2|TRBV20-1
CSVMTSRLLPSSTDTQYF
>TRBJ2-3|TRBD1|TRBV12-3/TRBV12-4
CASSLRSPGGSTDTQYF
>TRBJ1-5|.|TRBV2
CASTEGRGSHQPQHF
>TRBJ2-3|TRBD1|TRBV12-3/TRBV12-4
CASSHGTGGDWPDTQYF